Shown below are 21 T cell receptor beta chains from a single sample sequenced in a study of T cell clusters in autoimmune cytopenias. TRB was amplified from 250 ng of peripheral blood genomic DNA per sample. Multiplex touch-down PCR amplified TRB using TRB-A and TRB-B pools in one tube. TCRdb re-called the multiplex PCR reads; every CDR3 protein appears as one record, without DNA. This specimen shows more than 3,000 distinct CDR3 sequences; the ten leading clones hold 14% to 15%. Sequencing input: peripheral blood. These receptor sequences come from a human donor with an autoimmune cytopenia or autoimmune hepatitis (not recorded which).

The chain joins TRBV12-3 or TRBV12-4 to TRBJ1-1. The CDR3 is 12 amino acids. The CDR3 region is CASSFGNTEAFF.

This rearrangement joins TRBV6-1 to TRBJ2-2; the D call from TCRdb, TRBD2, cannot be confirmed without DNA. The germline CDR1 and CDR2 sequences are MNHNS and SASEGT. The CDR3 has 17 residues. The CDR3 region is CASSEAPLAGASGELFF.

In terms of frequency, this clonotype is medium-sized. The chain is built from TRBV30 and TRBJ1-4. The germline gives CDR1 GTSNPN, CDR2 SVGIG (reference sequence). The CDR3 is made up of 15 amino acids. This chain's CDR3 is CAWNLGPATNEKLFF.

V is TRBV6-1 and J is TRBJ2-2; the D call of TRBD2 rests on TCRdb alone, since no DNA is present to check it. The CDR3 is 15 amino acids. Germline assignment: CDR1 MNHNS and CDR2 SASEGT. The CDR3 here is CASSGGRPGTGELFF.

This clonotype registers large by frequency. The chain uses TRBV30 and TRBJ1-4; there is no DNA to check the TCRdb D call of TRBD1. Germline values: CDR1 GTSNPN, CDR2 SVGIG (reference sequence). This CDR3 has 15 amino acids. This CDR3 is CAWSSGQGSGEKLFF.

The chain couples TRBV7-9 to TRBJ1-1; absent DNA, TCRdb's TRBD1 call cannot be checked. The CDR3 runs to 12 residues. Germline V CDR1 and CDR2: SEHNR, FQNEAQ (reference sequence). The CDR3: CASSWGGTEAFF.

This sequence joins TRBV5-1 and TRBJ1-4. This CDR3 is built from 17 residues. Germline CDR1 is SGHRS and CDR2 is YFSETQ. The CDR3 loop is CASSLAAGREANEKLFF.

The chain is built from TRBV28 and TRBJ2-2; as DNA is missing, the TRBD2 call by TCRdb cannot be tested. Per the germline V gene, CDR1 is MDHEN and CDR2 is SYDVKM. The CDR3 is 15 residues long. The CDR3 here is CASSSGTIHTGELFF. The entire variable domain, with the rest obtained from reference TRBV28 and TRBJ2-2, is as follows: DVKVTQSSRYLVKRTGEKVFLECVQDMDHENMFWYRQDPGLGLRLIYFSYDVKMKEKGDIPEGYSVSREKKERFSLILESASTNQTSMYLCASSSGTIHTGELFFGEGSRLTVL.

This clonotype shows up as medium-sized by frequency. V usage is TRBV6-1 and J usage is TRBJ2-5. Germline V CDR1 and CDR2: MNHNS, SASEGT. The CDR3 sequence is 14 residues long. The CDR3 spells CASASGGDQETQYF.

The gene calls are TRBV6-2 or TRBV6-3 and TRBJ2-7; TCRdb calls TRBD2, which cannot be checked without DNA. Germline assignment: CDR1 MNHEY and CDR2 SVGEGT. This CDR3 contains 14 residues. CDR3: CASSYGTSGYEQYF.

Considering frequency, this clonotype is medium-sized. The gene calls are TRBV6-5 and TRBJ2-5; checking the TCRdb D call of TRBD1 is not possible without DNA. The CDR3 consists of 15 residues. Germline V gene data show CDR1 as MNHEY and CDR2 as SVGAGI. CDR3 amino acids: CASSYSWGGQETQYF.

The chain recombines TRBV6-5 with TRBJ1-6; TCRdb outputs TRBD1, but without DNA this stays unchecked. The CDR3 covers 15 residues. In germline, CDR1 is MNHEY, CDR2 SVGAGI. The CDR3 loop is CASSYTDSRNSPLHF.

The rearrangement links TRBV12-3 or TRBV12-4 to TRBJ1-5; as DNA is missing, the TRBD1 call by TCRdb cannot be tested. The CDR3 length is 14 residues. CDR3 region: CASSFQGWEQPQHF.

The chain uses TRBV27 and TRBJ2-1; with no DNA, the TCRdb D assignment of TRBD2 cannot be verified. Germline-derived CDR1 and CDR2 are MNHEY and SMNVEV (reference sequence). The CDR3 contains 17 residues. This CDR3 reads CASRELAGGTSYNEQFF.

The chain joins TRBV29-1 to TRBJ2-6. This CDR3 spans 12 amino acids. Germline V gene data show CDR1 as SQVTM and CDR2 as ANQGSEA. The CDR3 loop reads CSVSSGANVLTF. Full variable domain (remainder filled in from reference TRBV29-1 and TRBJ2-6): SAVISQKPSRDICQRGTSLTIQCQVDSQVTMMFWYRQQPGQSLTLIATANQGSEATYESGFVIDKFPISRPNLTFSTLTVSNMSPEDSSIYLCSVSSGANVLTFGAGSRLTVL.

The chain couples TRBV5-4 to TRBJ2-3; TCRdb selects TRBD1, and the lack of DNA leaves this call unchecked. Germline CDR1 is SGHNT and CDR2 is YYREEE (reference sequence). The CDR3 is 15 amino acids. CDR3 amino acids: CASSGPGQDSDTQYF.

This clonotype counts as medium-sized by frequency. J is TRBJ2-5 and V is TRBV12-3 or TRBV12-4. This CDR3 spans 14 amino acids. CDR3 loop: CASSFGPIQETQYF.

The CDR3 region is CASSPRLQGSQPQHF. V usage is TRBV27 and J usage is TRBJ1-5; TCRdb designates TRBD1, a call that cannot be tested without DNA. This CDR3 has 15 residues. Germline-derived CDR1 and CDR2 are MNHEY and SMNVEV (reference sequence).

The chain carries TRBV18 and TRBJ2-1; TCRdb reports TRBD1, a call that lacks DNA to check it against. CDR3 size: 17 residues. CDR1 is KGHSH, CDR2 LQKENI, per germline. CDR3 sequence reads: CASSPWEPGSLRNEQFF.

The chain couples TRBV12-3 or TRBV12-4 to TRBJ2-2. CDR3 length: 14 residues. CDR3 residues: CASSSGLNTGELFF.

This clonotype is classed as medium-sized (0.01 to 0.1%) by frequency. The rearrangement uses TRBV5-3 and TRBJ2-7. TRBV5-3 has ORF status, its function being uncertain. The CDR3 covers 14 residues. The CDR3 loop is CARSLGCRGYEQYF.